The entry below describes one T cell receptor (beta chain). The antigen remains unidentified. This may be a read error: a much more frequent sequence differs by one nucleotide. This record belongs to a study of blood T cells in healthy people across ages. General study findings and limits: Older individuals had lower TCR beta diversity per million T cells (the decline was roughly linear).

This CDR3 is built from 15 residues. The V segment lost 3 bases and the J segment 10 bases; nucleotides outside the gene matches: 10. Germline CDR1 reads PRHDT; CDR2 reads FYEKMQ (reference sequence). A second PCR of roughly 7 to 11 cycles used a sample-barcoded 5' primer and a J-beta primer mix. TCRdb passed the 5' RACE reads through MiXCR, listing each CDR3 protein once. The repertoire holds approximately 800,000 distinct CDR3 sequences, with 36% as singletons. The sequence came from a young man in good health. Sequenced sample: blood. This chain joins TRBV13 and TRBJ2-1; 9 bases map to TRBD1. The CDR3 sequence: CASSLTGTGFSEQFF. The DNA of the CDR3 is TGTGCCAGCAGCTTGACCGGGACAGGGTTTTCCGAGCAGTTCTTC. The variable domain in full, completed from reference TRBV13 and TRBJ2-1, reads AAGVIQSPRHLIKEKRETATLKCYPIPRHDTVYWYQQGPGQDPQFLISFYEKMQSDKGSIPDRFSAQQFSDYHSELNMSSLELGDSALYFCASSLTGTGFSEQFFGPGTRLTVL.